This TCR beta chain was profiled in a study of spatial heterogeneity in lung cancer. Noted time point: blood at routine non-recurrence follow-up after resection. The authors sequenced whole RNA from tumor, nontumor lung or frozen PBMC without sorting. This clonotype has a count of ten or more. TCRdb ran MiXCR on the 5' RACE reads and lists one entry per CDR3 protein. The table records around 45,000 distinct CDR3 sequences, 22% of them present only once. The TCR originated in a female donor with early-stage non-small cell lung cancer. Sequenced material: PBMCs, taken at follow-up.

The CDR3 sequence is CASSLDVSYEQYF. The CDR3 nucleotides are TGTGCCAGCAGCTTGGACGTTTCCTACGAGCAGTACTTC. The chain links TRBV5-5 to TRBJ2-7, with D unresolved. The CDR3 loop spans 13 amino acids. The ends were cut back, 0 bases at V and 1 base at J, with 5 bases in the middle. Germline V gene lookup returns CDR1 SGHKS and CDR2 YYEKEE (reference sequence).